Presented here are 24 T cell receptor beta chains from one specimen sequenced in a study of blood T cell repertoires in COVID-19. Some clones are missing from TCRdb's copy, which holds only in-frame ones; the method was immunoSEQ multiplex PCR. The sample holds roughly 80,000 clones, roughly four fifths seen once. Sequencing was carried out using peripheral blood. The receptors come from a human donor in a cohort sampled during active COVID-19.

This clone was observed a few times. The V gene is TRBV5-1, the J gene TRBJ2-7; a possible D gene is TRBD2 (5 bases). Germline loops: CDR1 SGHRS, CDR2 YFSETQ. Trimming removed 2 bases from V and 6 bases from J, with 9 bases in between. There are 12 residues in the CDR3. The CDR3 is CASSLNRGEQYF. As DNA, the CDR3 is TGCGCCAGCAGCTTAAACCGGGGCGAGCAGTACTTC.

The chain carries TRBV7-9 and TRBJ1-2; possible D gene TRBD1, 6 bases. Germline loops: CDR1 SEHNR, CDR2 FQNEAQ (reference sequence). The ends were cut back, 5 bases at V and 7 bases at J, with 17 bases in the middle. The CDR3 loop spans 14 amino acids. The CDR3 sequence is CASSPQQGRAGYTF. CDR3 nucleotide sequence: TGTGCCAGCAGCCCACAACAGGGTCGCGCTGGCTACACCTTC.

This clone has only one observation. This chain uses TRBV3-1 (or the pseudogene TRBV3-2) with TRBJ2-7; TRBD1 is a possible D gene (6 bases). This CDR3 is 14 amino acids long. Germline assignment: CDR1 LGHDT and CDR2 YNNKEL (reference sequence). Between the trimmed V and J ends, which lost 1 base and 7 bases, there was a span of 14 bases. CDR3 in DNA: TGTGCCAGCAGCCAAGGCACAGGGAAAGGGGAGCAGTACTTC. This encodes CASSQGTGKGEQYF.

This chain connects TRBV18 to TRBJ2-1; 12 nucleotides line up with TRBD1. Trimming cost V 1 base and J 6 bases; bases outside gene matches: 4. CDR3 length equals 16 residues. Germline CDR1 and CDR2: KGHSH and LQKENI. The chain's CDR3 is CASSPLGQGASNEQFF. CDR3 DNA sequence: TGTGCCAGCTCACCACTGGGACAGGGGGCAAGCAATGAGCAGTTCTTC.

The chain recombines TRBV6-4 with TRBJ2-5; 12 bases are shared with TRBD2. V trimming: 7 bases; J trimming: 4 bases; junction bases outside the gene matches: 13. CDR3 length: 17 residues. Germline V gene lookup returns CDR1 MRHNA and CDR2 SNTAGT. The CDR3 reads CASNRTSGVRSLETQYF. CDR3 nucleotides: TGTGCCAGCAACCGGACTAGCGGGGTCCGGTCATTAGAGACCCAGTACTTC.

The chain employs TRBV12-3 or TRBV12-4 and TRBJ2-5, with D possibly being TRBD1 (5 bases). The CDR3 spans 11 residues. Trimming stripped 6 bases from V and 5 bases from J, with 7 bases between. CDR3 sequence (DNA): TGTGCCAGCAGCAAGGGGGAGACCCAGTACTTC. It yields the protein CASSKGETQYF.

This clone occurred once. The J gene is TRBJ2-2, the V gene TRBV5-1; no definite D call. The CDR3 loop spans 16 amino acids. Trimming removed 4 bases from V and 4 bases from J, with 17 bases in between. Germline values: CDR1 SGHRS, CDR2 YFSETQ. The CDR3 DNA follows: TGCGCCAGCAGCGCTACCTTGGCGGTCGGCACCGGGGAGCTGTTTTTT. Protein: CASSATLAVGTGELFF.

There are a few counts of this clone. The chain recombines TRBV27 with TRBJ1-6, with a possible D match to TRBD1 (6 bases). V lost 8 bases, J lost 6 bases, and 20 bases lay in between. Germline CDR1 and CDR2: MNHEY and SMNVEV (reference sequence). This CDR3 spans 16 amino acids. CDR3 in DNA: TGTGCCAGCGGGATACAGGGCCCCCCCGTTAATTCACCCCTCCACTTT. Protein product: CASGIQGPPVNSPLHF.

Written as DNA, the CDR3 is TGTGCCAGTAGTCCGGGCGGACAGGGCGGTCAGCCCCAGCATTTT. Its translation: CASSPGGQGGQPQHF. The gene calls are TRBV19 and TRBJ1-5, with 8 bases lining up with TRBD1. Germline-derived CDR1 and CDR2 are LNHDA and SQIVND (reference sequence). J gave up 6 bases and V 5 bases, and 9 bases lay outside the gene matches. The CDR3 runs to 15 residues.

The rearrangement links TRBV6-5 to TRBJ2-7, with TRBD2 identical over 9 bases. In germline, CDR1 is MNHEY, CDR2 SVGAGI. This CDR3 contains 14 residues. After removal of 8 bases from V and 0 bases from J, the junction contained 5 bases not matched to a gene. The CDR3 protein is CASGLAGPSYEQYF. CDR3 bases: TGTGCCAGCGGGCTAGCGGGGCCCTCCTACGAGCAGTACTTC.

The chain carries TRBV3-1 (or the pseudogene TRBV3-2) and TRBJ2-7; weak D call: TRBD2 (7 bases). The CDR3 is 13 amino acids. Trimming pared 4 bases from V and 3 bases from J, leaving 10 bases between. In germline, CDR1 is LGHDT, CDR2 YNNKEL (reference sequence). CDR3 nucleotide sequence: TGTGCCAGCAGCCCGGGGGGCCGCTACGAGCAGTACTTC. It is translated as CASSPGGRYEQYF.

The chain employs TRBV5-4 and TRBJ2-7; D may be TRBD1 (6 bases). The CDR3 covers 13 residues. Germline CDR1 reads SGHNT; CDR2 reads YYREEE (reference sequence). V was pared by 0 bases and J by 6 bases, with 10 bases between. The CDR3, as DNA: TGTGCCAGCAGCTTGGGGGGGCCGGCCGAGCAGTACTTC. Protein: CASSLGGPAEQYF.

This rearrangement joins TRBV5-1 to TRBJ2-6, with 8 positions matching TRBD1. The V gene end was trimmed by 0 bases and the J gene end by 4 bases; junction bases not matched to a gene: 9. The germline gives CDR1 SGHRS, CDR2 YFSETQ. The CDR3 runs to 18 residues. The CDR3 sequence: CASSLVAGGTAGANVLTF. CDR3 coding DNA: TGCGCCAGCAGCTTGGTGGCAGGGGGCACGGCGGGGGCCAACGTCCTGACTTTC.

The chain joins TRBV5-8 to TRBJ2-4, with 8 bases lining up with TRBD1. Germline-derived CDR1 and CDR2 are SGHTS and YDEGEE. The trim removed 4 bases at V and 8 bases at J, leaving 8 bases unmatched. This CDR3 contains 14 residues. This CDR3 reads CASSSTGQGDIQYF. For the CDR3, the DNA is TGTGCCAGCAGCAGCACCGGACAGGGAGACATTCAGTACTTC.

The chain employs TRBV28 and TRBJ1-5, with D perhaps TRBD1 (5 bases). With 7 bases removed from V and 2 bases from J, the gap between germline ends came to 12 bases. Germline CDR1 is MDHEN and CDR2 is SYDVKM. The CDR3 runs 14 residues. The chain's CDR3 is CASKSAGRNQPQHF. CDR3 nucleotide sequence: TGTGCCAGCAAATCGGCAGGGCGCAATCAGCCCCAGCATTTT.

Here the CDR3 reads CASSESGDRALHTQYF. The CDR3 nucleotides read TGTGCCAGCAGTGAAAGTGGGGACAGGGCCCTTCATACGCAGTATTTT. J is TRBJ2-3 and V is TRBV2; 9 bases agree with TRBD1. The CDR3 spans 16 residues. With 2 bases clipped from V and 7 bases from J, the junction kept 10 bases outside the gene matches. The germline gives CDR1 SNHLY, CDR2 FYNNEI.

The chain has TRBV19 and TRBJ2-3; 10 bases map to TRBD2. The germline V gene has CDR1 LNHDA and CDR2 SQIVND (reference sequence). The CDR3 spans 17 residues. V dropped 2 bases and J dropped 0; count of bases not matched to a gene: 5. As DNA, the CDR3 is TGTGCCAGTAGTATAATAGCGGGGGGATCTAGCACAGATACGCAGTATTTT. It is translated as CASSIIAGGSSTDTQYF. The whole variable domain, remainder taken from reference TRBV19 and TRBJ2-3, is DGGITQSPKYLFRKEGQNVTLSCEQNLNHDAMYWYRQDPGQGLRLIYYSQIVNDFQKGDIAEGYSVSREKKESFPLTVTSAQKNPTAFYLCASSIIAGGSSTDTQYFGPGTRLTVL.

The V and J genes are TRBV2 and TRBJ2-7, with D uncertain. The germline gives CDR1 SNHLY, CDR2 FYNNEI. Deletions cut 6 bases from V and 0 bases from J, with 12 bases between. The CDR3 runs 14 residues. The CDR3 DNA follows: TGTGCCAGCAGCCCCACACAAAGCTCCTACGAGCAGTACTTC. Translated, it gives CASSPTQSSYEQYF.

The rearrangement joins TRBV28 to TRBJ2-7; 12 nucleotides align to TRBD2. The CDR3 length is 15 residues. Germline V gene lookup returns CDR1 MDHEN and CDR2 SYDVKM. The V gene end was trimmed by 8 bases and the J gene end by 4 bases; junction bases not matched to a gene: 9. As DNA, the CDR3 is TGTGCCAGCTGCTCTCCGGGACTAGCGGGTTACGAGCAGTACTTC. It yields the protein CASCSPGLAGYEQYF.

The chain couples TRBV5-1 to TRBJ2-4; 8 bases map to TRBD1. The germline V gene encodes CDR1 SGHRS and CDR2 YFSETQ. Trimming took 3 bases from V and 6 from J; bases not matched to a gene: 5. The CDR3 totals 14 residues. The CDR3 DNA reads TGCGCCAGCAGCTATGACAGGGGTTCAAACATTCAGTACTTC. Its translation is CASSYDRGSNIQYF.

CDR3 protein: CASSLTAGGPKIHQETQYF. The CDR3 DNA follows: TGTGCCAGCAGTTTAACGGCGGGAGGGCCAAAAATCCACCAAGAGACCCAGTACTTC. The rearrangement joins TRBV28 to TRBJ2-5; 9 nucleotides line up with TRBD2. CDR1 and CDR2 from the germline V gene are MDHEN and SYDVKM. Trimming removed 2 bases from V and 0 bases from J; junction bases left unmatched: 13. This CDR3 contains 19 residues.

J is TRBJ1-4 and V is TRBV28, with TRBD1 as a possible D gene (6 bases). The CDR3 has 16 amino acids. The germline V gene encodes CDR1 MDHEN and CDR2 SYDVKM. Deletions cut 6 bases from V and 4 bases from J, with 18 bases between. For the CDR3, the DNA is TGTGCCAGCAGCCTCGTAGGACAGAGCCTTAATGAAAAACTGTTTTTT. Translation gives CASSLVGQSLNEKLFF.

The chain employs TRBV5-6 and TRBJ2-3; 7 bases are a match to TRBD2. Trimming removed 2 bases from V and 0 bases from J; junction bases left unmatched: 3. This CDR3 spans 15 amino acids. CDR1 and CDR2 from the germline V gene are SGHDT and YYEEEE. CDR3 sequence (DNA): TGTGCCAGCAGCTTCCATAGCGGGAGCACAGATACGCAGTATTTT. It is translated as CASSFHSGSTDTQYF. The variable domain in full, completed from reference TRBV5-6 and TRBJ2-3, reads DAGVTQSPTHLIKTRGQQVTLRCSPKSGHDTVSWYQQALGQGPQFIFQYYEEEERQRGNFPDRFSGHQFPNYSSELNVNALLLGDSALYLCASSFHSGSTDTQYFGPGTRLTVL.

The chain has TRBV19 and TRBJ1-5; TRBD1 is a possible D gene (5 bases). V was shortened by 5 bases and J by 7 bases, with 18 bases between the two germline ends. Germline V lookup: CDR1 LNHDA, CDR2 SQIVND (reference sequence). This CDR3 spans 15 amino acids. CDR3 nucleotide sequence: TGTGCCAGTAGTGGTGGGGCCGTTGCGAGGCAGCCCCAGCATTTT. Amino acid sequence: CASSGGAVARQPQHF.